The 29 T cell receptor beta chains below come from one sample, sequenced in a study of cytomegalovirus exposure and HLA in healthy donors. PCR primers comprised 60 Vbeta and 13 Jbeta primers. Profiled with immunoSEQ multiplex PCR; TCRdb holds only in-frame clones, not every one. The repertoire consists of 150,000 to 200,000 clones, with 84% occurring once and the leading ten covering 4.5% to 5.5%. Sequenced material: PBMCs. All receptors come from a girl aged 5-17 years in good health and CMV-seropositive.

The rearrangement uses TRBV10-1 and TRBJ1-1; 7 nucleotides align to TRBD1. Germline lookup yields CDR1 WNHNN and CDR2 SYGVQD (reference sequence). The V and J ends lost 5 bases and 7 bases, in that order; junction bases with no gene match: 13. This CDR3 comprises 15 residues. The CDR3 reads CASSTNRQGRSEAFF. As DNA, the CDR3 is TGCGCCAGCAGTACCAATCGACAGGGTAGGAGTGAAGCTTTCTTT.

This clone was recorded a few times. The genes are TRBV5-4 and TRBJ1-6, with D maybe TRBD1 (6 bases). The CDR3 contains 16 residues. Germline V CDR1 and CDR2: SGHNT, YYREEE (reference sequence). Trimming pared 5 bases from V and 8 bases from J, leaving 20 bases between. The CDR3 protein is CASSREGGGVDSPLHF. DNA for the CDR3: TGTGCCAGCAGTCGGGAAGGGGGGGGTGTTGATTCACCCCTCCACTTT.

As DNA, the CDR3 is TGTGCCAGCAGCTCGTTTTCCACTGAAGCTTTCTTT. Protein sequence: CASSSFSTEAFF. The chain employs TRBV5-6 and TRBJ1-1; D uncertain. Germline CDR1 reads SGHDT; CDR2 reads YYEEEE. The ends were cut back, 3 bases at V and 4 bases at J, with 7 bases in the middle. This CDR3 is built from 12 residues.

A few counts support this clone. The J gene is TRBJ1-2, the V gene TRBV9, with D tentatively TRBD1 (6 bases). The CDR3 runs to 15 residues. With 7 bases removed from V and 3 bases from J, the gap between germline ends came to 19 bases. From germline, CDR1 is SGDLS and CDR2 YYNGEE. CDR3 in DNA: TGTGCCAGCGGCCCCCCAGACAGGCCCTACTATGGCTACACCTTC. It is translated as CASGPPDRPYYGYTF. The full variable domain, in which reference TRBV9 and TRBJ1-2 provide the parts outside the CDR3, is DSGVTQTPKHLITATGQRVTLRCSPRSGDLSVYWYQQSLDQGLQFLIQYYNGEERAKGNILERFSAQQFPDLHSELNLSSLELGDSALYFCASGPPDRPYYGYTFGSGTRLTVV.

This clone is a singleton in its sample. The junction and the germline gene differ at one end; a read error may be behind it. The chain carries TRBV15 and TRBJ1-1; a possible D gene is TRBD1 (5 bases). Germline V CDR1 and CDR2: LNHNV, YYDKDF (reference sequence). The CDR3 loop spans 15 amino acids. The CDR3 coding sequence is TGTGCCACCGGCAGGTGGGGGGGGGAGGACACTGAAGCTTTCTTT. Amino acids: CATGRWGGEDTEAFF.

The V call is TRBV7-9, the J call TRBJ2-1; 7 bases match TRBD2. The CDR3 loop spans 16 amino acids. V lost 1 base to trimming and J lost 5 bases; unmatched junction nucleotides: 8. The V gene's germline CDR1 is SEHNR and CDR2 FQNEAQ (reference sequence). DNA of the CDR3: TGTGCCAGCAGCTTAGGGCTAGCGGATCGAGACAATGAGCAGTTCTTC. Amino acid sequence: CASSLGLADRDNEQFF.

J is TRBJ1-1 and V is TRBV7-9, with D possibly being TRBD1 (5 bases). V dropped 5 bases and J dropped 6 bases, with 13 bases sitting between them. Per the germline V gene, CDR1 is SEHNR and CDR2 is FQNEAQ (reference sequence). The CDR3 totals 13 residues. CDR3 protein: CASSPGHSSEAFF. In DNA form, the CDR3 reads TGTGCCAGCAGCCCAGGACATTCCTCTGAAGCTTTCTTT.

The chain links TRBV7-2 to TRBJ2-7; D perhaps matches TRBD1 (6 bases). Per germline, CDR1 SGHTA and CDR2 FQGNSA. Trimming removed 0 bases at V and 4 bases at J, with 13 bases between. CDR3 length: 15 amino acids. CDR3 sequence (DNA): TGTGCCAGCAGCTTAGCGGGGGCAGGGTGGTACGAGCAGTACTTC. Translated: CASSLAGAGWYEQYF.

The chain has TRBV19 and TRBJ2-7; a possible D gene is TRBD2 (6 bases). Between the trimmed V and J ends, which lost 5 bases and 5 bases, there was a span of 19 bases. Looked up from germline, CDR1 is LNHDA and CDR2 is SQIVND (reference sequence). This CDR3 is 15 amino acids long. DNA for the CDR3: TGTGCCAGTAGTCACCCGGTCCGGGGAGGCCACGAGCAGTACTTC. Protein product: CASSHPVRGGHEQYF.

The chain joins TRBV27 to TRBJ2-3; 7 positions agree with TRBD2. The ends lost 3 bases at V and 3 bases at J; junction bases unmatched: 6. The CDR3 spans 15 residues. CDR1 and CDR2 (germline): MNHEY, SMNVEV (reference sequence). CDR3 bases: TGTGCCAGCAGTTTCATGCAGGGAGGGACAGATACGCAGTATTTT. This codes for CASSFMQGGTDTQYF.

To note about this clone: At the DNA level, this CDR3 is encoded by other sequences in the same sample as well. The rearrangement links TRBV5-6 to TRBJ1-1; D gene unclear. The CDR3 runs to 13 residues. Germline V CDR1 and CDR2: SGHDT, YYEEEE. V was trimmed by 0 bases and J by 5 bases, leaving 8 bases between them. Written as DNA, the CDR3 is TGTGCCAGCAGCTTGGGGGGAGGAACTGAAGCTTTCTTT. The encoded protein is CASSLGGGTEAFF. Drawing the rest from reference TRBV5-6 and TRBJ1-1, the complete variable domain is DAGVTQSPTHLIKTRGQQVTLRCSPKSGHDTVSWYQQALGQGPQFIFQYYEEEERQRGNFPDRFSGHQFPNYSSELNVNALLLGDSALYLCASSLGGGTEAFFGQGTRLTVV.

This clone was detected only a few times. The gene calls are TRBV7-9 and TRBJ2-3, with D perhaps matching TRBD2 (5 bases). V was cut by 8 bases and J by 8 bases, with 20 bases left in between. The CDR3 is 14 residues long. CDR1 and CDR2 from the germline V gene are SEHNR and FQNEAQ (reference sequence). The CDR3 region is CASDEGPRTPTQYF. Written as DNA, the CDR3 is TGTGCCAGCGATGAGGGCCCGCGCACACCTACGCAGTATTTT. Based on the CDR3 plus reference TRBV7-9 and TRBJ2-3, the full variable domain is DTGVSQNPRHKITKRGQNVTFRCDPISEHNRLYWYRQTLGQGPEFLTYFQNEAQLEKSRLLSDRFSAERPKGSFSTLEIQRTEQGDSAMYLCASDEGPRTPTQYFGPGTRLTVL.

This chain connects TRBV7-9 to TRBJ2-3; 10 nucleotides line up with TRBD1. J gave up 1 base and V 3 bases, and 7 bases lay outside the gene matches. Germline V CDR1 and CDR2: SEHNR, FQNEAQ (reference sequence). The CDR3 totals 17 residues. This chain's CDR3 is CASSFPSTGGGTDTQYF. The CDR3 nucleotides read TGTGCCAGCAGCTTCCCCTCGACAGGGGGCGGCACAGATACGCAGTATTTT.

The chain joins TRBV6-6 to TRBJ2-2; D is unresolved. There are 16 residues in the CDR3. Trimming removed 0 bases from V and 0 bases from J, with 8 bases in between. The germline V gene has CDR1 MNHNY and CDR2 SVGAGI (reference sequence). The DNA for the CDR3 is TGTGCCAGCAGTTACTCTACAGAACCGAACACCGGGGAGCTGTTTTTT. Amino acid sequence: CASSYSTEPNTGELFF.

V and J are TRBV7-3 and TRBJ2-7, with D perhaps matching TRBD2 (5 bases). CDR1 is SGHTA and CDR2 is FQGTGA in the germline V gene. The CDR3 has 13 amino acids. V was pared by 2 bases and J by 6 bases, with 11 bases between. The CDR3 protein is CASSLGWAGEQYF. The CDR3 nucleotides are TGTGCCAGCAGCTTAGGTTGGGCGGGCGAGCAGTACTTC.

This clone appeared once. This rearrangement joins TRBV6-5 to TRBJ2-7, with 7 bases fitting TRBD1. The CDR3 runs 15 residues. The germline gives CDR1 MNHEY, CDR2 SVGAGI. V was clipped by 0 bases and J by 5 bases; unmatched bases: 7. CDR3 amino acids: CASSYSDRQGNEQYF. CDR3 bases: TGTGCCAGCAGTTACTCGGATCGACAGGGAAACGAGCAGTACTTC.

The chain links TRBV13 to TRBJ2-5, with no clear D. V shed 7 bases and J shed 1 base, with 7 bases lying between them. This CDR3 contains 12 residues. Germline CDR1 reads PRHDT; CDR2 reads FYEKMQ (reference sequence). CDR3 nucleotides: TGTGCCAGCACTTTTAGCCAAGAGACCCAGTACTTC. This codes for CASTFSQETQYF.

The gene calls are TRBV9 and TRBJ1-2; 8 positions agree with TRBD1. The CDR3 runs 15 residues. After removal of 4 bases from V and 7 bases from J, the junction contained 12 bases not matched to a gene. Germline V gene sequence: CDR1 SGDLS, CDR2 YYNGEE. CDR3 in amino acids: CASSSDRAHGGGYTF. DNA of the CDR3: TGTGCCAGCAGCTCGGACAGGGCCCATGGCGGTGGCTACACCTTC.

This chain links TRBV19 with TRBJ1-2, with D unresolved. Trimming left V 7 bases short and J 4 bases short, with 25 bases between. Germline CDR1 and CDR2: LNHDA and SQIVND (reference sequence). The CDR3 is 17 amino acids. The CDR3 loop reads CASTPGGYDDILYGYTF. The CDR3, as DNA: TGTGCCAGTACCCCTGGAGGGTATGATGACATCCTCTATGGCTACACCTTC.

The chain recombines TRBV6-5 with TRBJ2-3; D possibly corresponds to TRBD1 (5 bases). CDR3 length: 14 residues. Deletions cut 6 bases from V and 0 bases from J, with 10 bases between. Per the germline V gene, CDR1 is MNHEY and CDR2 is SVGAGI. The CDR3 sequence is CASRLQESTDTQYF. As DNA, the CDR3 is TGTGCCAGCAGATTACAGGAGAGCACAGATACGCAGTATTTT.

This clone appeared once. The chain has TRBV13 and TRBJ2-5; D may be TRBD2 (6 bases). The CDR3 runs to 16 residues. V was cut by 0 bases and J by 1 base, with 12 bases left in between. The germline V gene encodes CDR1 PRHDT and CDR2 FYEKMQ (reference sequence). In DNA form, the CDR3 reads TGTGCCAGCAGCTTAGGCCGGCTAGCGAGCCAAGAGACCCAGTACTTC. As protein: CASSLGRLASQETQYF.

This chain uses TRBV9 with TRBJ2-3; the match to TRBD2 covers 7 bases. CDR1 SGDLS and CDR2 YYNGEE come from the germline V gene. J was trimmed by 2 bases and V by 4 bases; bases with no gene match: 7. The CDR3 is 15 residues long. This chain's CDR3 is CASSLSGAHTDTQYF. The CDR3 bases are TGTGCCAGCAGCCTCAGCGGGGCCCACACAGATACGCAGTATTTT.

This clone was observed a handful of times. The chain is built from TRBV5-4 and TRBJ2-3; 13 bases match TRBD2. The V gene end was trimmed by 0 bases and the J gene end by 1 base; junction bases not matched to a gene: 2. The CDR3 length is 17 residues. Germline V gives CDR1 SGHNT, CDR2 YYREEE (reference sequence). DNA for the CDR3: TGTGCCAGCAGCTTGGTAACTAGCGGGGGGGGCACAGATACGCAGTATTTT. It specifies CASSLVTSGGGTDTQYF.

J is TRBJ1-4 and V is TRBV7-8, with 7 bases matching TRBD1. CDR3 length: 16 residues. CDR1 SGHVS and CDR2 FQNEAQ come from the germline V gene. V lost 3 bases to trimming and J lost 3 bases; unmatched junction nucleotides: 7. The CDR3, as DNA: TGTGCCAGCAGCTTGGGCAATAGGGGGCCTAATGAAAAACTGTTTTTT. It yields the protein CASSLGNRGPNEKLFF.

CDR3 region: CASSIRRLDSPAGIEQFF. The DNA of the CDR3 is TGTGCCAGCAGCATCCGGCGCCTTGATTCTCCGGCGGGGATTGAGCAGTTCTTC. V and J are TRBV2 and TRBJ2-1, with D tentatively TRBD2 (6 bases). This CDR3 region has 18 residues. Trimming removed 6 bases at V and 9 bases at J, with 30 bases between. Per germline, CDR1 SNHLY and CDR2 FYNNEI.

CDR3: CASSPGEFGSQLYF. CDR3 bases: TGTGCCAGCTCACCAGGAGAATTTGGGAGTCAGCTGTACTTC. The V call is TRBV18, the J call TRBJ2-7, with D possibly TRBD2 on 5 matching bases. Trimming shortened V by 2 bases and J by 12 bases, and 20 bases separated the two germline ends. The CDR3 contains 14 residues. From germline, CDR1 is KGHSH and CDR2 LQKENI.

The genes are TRBV6-6 and TRBJ2-1; the D gene is possibly TRBD2 (5 bases). The V and J ends lost 10 bases and 0 bases respectively, with 19 bases between them. The CDR3 is 16 amino acids. Germline loops: CDR1 MNHNY, CDR2 SVGAGI (reference sequence). The CDR3 bases are TGTGCCACCTATGTCGGGGTAATAAGCTCCTACAATGAGCAGTTCTTC. This sequence encodes CATYVGVISSYNEQFF.

This chain connects TRBV19 to TRBJ1-1; 11 bases line up with TRBD1. J lost 5 bases, V lost 5 bases, and 4 bases had no gene match. The CDR3 spans 14 residues. The germline gives CDR1 LNHDA, CDR2 SQIVND (reference sequence). CDR3 loop: CASSLGTGGTEAFF. The CDR3 nucleotides read TGTGCCAGTAGTCTTGGGACAGGGGGTACTGAAGCTTTCTTT.

The chain couples TRBV18 to TRBJ1-1; a possible D gene is TRBD1 (5 bases). V was cut by 3 bases and J by 4 bases, with 12 bases left in between. The CDR3 has 14 amino acids. Germline CDR1 is KGHSH and CDR2 is LQKENI. The CDR3 protein is CASSPQNRLTEAFF. The CDR3 nucleotides read TGTGCCAGCTCACCTCAGAACAGGCTCACTGAAGCTTTCTTT.